This T cell receptor beta chain is from a study of blood T cell repertoires in COVID-19. Study-level background: Samples of COVID-19 (acute and convalescent) were obtained from the United States, Italy and Spain.

J lost 2 bases, V lost 4 bases, and 7 bases had no gene match. Germline assignment: CDR1 SGHDN and CDR2 FVKESK. The CDR3 is 15 amino acids. Original handling: Amplification of reference gene primers provided the estimated nucleated cell counts. TCRdb keeps only in-frame clones here, not all; method: immunoSEQ multiplex PCR. D and trimming were read from the DNA, whereas the V and J calls and clone size are those reported in that table. The sample comprises about 230,000 clones, approximately 85% of which are singletons, and about 5.1% rests with the top ten. Patients of the Seattle cohort, enrolled during active infection, were followed longitudinally.

The rearrangement joins TRBV14 to TRBJ2-7; TRBD1 matches 8 bases. The receptor's source is a man aged 50-60 years with COVID-19, enrolled during active disease. Sequencing used peripheral blood. The CDR3 nucleotides read TGTGCCAGCAGCCGGTCACAGGGGGTCACCTACGAGCAGTACTTC. Translated: CASSRSQGVTYEQYF.